The clone carrying this T cell receptor (beta chain) is labeled large. What it binds is unknown. A single record per CDR3 protein comes from TCRdb applying MiXCR to the 5' RACE reads. The table lists over a thousand distinct CDR3 sequences, roughly 10% of them singletons. The CDR3 sequence is 12 residues long. The V end was cut by 8 bases, the J end by 1 base, with 8 bases between. Germline V CDR1 and CDR2: MNHEY, SMNVEV (reference sequence). Time point of the sample: sample taken at primary tumor resection. The data derive from a study of spatial heterogeneity in lung cancer. Study-wide results and caveats: Mutation tallies in tumors tracked expanded intratumoral alpha and beta TCR counts.

The chain carries TRBV27 and TRBJ2-5; D is unresolved. The sequence was obtained from a male donor with early-stage non-small cell lung cancer. This sample comprised lung tumor tissue, obtained at surgery. CDR3 DNA: TGTGCCAGCTGGCAATTCCAAGAGACCCAGTACTTC. This gives the protein CASWQFQETQYF.